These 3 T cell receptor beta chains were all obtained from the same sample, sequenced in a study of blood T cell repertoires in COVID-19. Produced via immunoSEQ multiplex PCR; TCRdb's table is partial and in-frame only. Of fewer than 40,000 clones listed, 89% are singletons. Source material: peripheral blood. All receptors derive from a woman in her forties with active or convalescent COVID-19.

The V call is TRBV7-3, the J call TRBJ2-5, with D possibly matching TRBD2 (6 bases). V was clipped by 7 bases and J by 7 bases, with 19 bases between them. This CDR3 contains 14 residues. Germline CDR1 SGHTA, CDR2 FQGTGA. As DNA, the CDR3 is TGTGCCAGCAAAGGGGCGGCGTCGGAGGGGACCCAGTACTTC. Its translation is CASKGAASEGTQYF.

DNA for the CDR3: TGTGCCAGCAGTTTATCATCCAGCTACGAGCAGTACTTC. It codes for CASSLSSSYEQYF. The chain couples TRBV28 to TRBJ2-7; D gene ambiguous. Trimming shortened V by 1 base and J by 3 bases, and 7 bases separated the two germline ends. Germline lookup yields CDR1 MDHEN and CDR2 SYDVKM. The length of the CDR3 is 13 residues.

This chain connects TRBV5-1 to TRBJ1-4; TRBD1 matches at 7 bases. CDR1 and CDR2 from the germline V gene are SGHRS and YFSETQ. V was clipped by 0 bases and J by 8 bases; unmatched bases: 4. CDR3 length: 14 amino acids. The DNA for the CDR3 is TGCGCCAGCAGCTTGGACAGGGGAGGAGAAAAACTGTTTTTT. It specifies CASSLDRGGEKLFF.